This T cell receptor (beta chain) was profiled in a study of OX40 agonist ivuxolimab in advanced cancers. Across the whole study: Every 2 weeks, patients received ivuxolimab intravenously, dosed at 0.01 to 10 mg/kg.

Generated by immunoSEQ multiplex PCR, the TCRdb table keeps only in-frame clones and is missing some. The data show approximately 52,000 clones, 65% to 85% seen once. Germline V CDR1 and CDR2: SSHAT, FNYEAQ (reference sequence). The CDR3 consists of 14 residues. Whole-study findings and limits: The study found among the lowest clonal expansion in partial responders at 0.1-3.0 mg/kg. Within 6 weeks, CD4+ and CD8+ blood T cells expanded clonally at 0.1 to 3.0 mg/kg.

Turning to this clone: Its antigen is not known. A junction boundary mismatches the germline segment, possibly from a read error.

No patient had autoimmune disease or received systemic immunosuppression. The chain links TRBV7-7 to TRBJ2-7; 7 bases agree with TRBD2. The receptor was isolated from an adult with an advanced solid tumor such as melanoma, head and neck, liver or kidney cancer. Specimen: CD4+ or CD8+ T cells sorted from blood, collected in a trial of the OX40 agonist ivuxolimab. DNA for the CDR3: TGTGCTAGCAGCTTCACCTCGGGGGGAAGTGAGCAGTACTTC. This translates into CASSFTSGGSEQYF.